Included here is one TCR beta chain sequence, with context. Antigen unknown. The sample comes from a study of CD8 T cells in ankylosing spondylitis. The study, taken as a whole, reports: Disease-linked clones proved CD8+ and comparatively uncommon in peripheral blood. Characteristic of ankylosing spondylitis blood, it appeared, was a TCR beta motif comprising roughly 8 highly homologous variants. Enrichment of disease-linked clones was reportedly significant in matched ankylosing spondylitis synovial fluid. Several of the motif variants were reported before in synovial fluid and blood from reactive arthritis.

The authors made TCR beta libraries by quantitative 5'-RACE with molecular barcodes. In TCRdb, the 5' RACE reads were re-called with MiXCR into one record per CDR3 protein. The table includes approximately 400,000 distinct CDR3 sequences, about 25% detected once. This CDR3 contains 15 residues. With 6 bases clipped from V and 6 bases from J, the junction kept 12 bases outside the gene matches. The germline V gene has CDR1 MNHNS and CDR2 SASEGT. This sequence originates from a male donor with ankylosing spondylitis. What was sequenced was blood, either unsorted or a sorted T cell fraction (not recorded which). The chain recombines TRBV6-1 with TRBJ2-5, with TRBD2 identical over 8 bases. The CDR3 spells CASSPLAGLSKTQYF. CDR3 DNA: TGTGCCAGCAGCCCCTTAGCGGGGCTCAGCAAGACCCAGTACTTC.